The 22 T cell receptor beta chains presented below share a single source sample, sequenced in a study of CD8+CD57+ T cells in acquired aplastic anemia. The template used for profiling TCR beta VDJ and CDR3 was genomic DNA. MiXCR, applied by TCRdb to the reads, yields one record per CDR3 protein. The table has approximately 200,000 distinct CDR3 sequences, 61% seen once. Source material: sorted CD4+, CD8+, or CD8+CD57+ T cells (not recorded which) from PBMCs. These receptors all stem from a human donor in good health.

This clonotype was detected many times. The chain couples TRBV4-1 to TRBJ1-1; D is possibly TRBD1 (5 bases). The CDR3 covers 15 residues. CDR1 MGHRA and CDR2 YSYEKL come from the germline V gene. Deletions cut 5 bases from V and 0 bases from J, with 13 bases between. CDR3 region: CASSTTGGVNTEAFF. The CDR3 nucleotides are TGCGCCAGCAGCACTACCGGAGGGGTGAACACTGAAGCTTTCTTT.

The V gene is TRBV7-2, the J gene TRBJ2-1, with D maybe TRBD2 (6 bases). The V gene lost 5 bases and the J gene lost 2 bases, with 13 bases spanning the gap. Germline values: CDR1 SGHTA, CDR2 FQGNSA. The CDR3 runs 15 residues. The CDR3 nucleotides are TGTGCCAGCAGCGTAGGCGGGGATGCCTACAATGAGCAGTTCTTC. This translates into CASSVGGDAYNEQFF. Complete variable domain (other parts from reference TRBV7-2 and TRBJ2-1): GAGVSQSPSNKVTEKGKDVELRCDPISGHTALYWYRQSLGQGLEFLIYFQGNSAPDKSGLPSDRFSAERTGGSVSTLTIQRTQQEDSAVYLCASSVGGDAYNEQFFGPGTRLTVL.

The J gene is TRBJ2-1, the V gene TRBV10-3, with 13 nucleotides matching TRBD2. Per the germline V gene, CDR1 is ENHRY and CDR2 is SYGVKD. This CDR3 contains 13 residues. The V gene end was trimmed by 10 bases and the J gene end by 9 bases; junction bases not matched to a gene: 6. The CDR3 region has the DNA TGTGCCACTACTAGCGGGAGGGTTGGTGAGCAGTTCTTC. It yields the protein CATTSGRVGEQFF.

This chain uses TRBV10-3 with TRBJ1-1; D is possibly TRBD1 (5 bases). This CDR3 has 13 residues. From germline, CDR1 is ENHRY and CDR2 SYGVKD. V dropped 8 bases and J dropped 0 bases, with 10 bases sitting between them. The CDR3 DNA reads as TGTGCCATCTCCGGGGGACTGAACACTGAAGCTTTCTTT. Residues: CAISGGLNTEAFF.

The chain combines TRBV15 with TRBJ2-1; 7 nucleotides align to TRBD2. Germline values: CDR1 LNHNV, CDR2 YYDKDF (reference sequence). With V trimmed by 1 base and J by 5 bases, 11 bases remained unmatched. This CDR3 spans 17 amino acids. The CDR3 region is CATSRGHPSGIDNEQFF. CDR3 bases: TGTGCCACCAGCAGAGGCCATCCTAGCGGAATAGACAATGAGCAGTTCTTC.

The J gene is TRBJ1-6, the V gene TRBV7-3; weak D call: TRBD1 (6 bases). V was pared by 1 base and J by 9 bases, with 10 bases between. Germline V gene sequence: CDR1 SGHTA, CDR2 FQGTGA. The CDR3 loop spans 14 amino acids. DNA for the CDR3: TGTGCCAGCAGCTTAAGAACCAGGGGTTCACCCCTCCACTTT. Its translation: CASSLRTRGSPLHF.

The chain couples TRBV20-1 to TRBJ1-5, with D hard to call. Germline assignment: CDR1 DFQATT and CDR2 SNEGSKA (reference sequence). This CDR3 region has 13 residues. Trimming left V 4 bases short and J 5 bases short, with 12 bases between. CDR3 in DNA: TGCAGTGCTACAGAGGAGGCGCATCAGCCCCAGCATTTT. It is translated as CSATEEAHQPQHF.

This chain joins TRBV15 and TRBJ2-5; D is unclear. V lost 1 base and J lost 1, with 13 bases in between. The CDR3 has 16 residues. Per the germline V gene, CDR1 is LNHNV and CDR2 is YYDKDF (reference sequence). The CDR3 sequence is CATSRAAVTPQETQYF. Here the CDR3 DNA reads TGTGCCACCAGCAGAGCGGCAGTCACCCCCCAAGAGACCCAGTACTTC.

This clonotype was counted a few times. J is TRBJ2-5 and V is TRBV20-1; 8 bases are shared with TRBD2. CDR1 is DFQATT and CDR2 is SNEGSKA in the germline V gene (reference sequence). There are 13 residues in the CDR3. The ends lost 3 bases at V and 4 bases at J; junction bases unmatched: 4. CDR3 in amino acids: CSASGGVSETQYF. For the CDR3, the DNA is TGCAGTGCTAGCGGGGGGGTGTCAGAGACCCAGTACTTC.

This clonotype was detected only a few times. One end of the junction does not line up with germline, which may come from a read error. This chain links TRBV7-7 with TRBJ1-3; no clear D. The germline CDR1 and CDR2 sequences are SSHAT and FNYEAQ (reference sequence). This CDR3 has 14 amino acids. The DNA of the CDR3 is TGTGCTAGCAGCCATAGGCGCTCTGGAAACACCATATATTTT. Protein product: CASSHRRSGNTIYF.

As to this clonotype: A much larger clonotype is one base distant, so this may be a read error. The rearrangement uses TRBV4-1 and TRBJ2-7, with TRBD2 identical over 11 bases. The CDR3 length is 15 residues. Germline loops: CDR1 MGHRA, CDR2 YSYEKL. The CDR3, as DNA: TGCGCCAGCAGCCGAATAGCGGGGGGGCAAAACGATCAGTACTTC. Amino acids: CASSRIAGGQNDQYF.

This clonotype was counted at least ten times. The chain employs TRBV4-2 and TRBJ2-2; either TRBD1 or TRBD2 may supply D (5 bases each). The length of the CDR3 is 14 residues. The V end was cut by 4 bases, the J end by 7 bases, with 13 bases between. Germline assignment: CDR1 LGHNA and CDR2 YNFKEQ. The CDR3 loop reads CASSPGALGGELFF. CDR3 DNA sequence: TGTGCCAGCAGCCCCGGGGCCCTCGGCGGGGAGCTGTTTTTT.

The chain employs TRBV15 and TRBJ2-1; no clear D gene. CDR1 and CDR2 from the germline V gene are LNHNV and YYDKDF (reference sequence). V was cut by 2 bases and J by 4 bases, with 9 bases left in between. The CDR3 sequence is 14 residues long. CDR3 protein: CATSRNTEYNEQFF. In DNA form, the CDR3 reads TGTGCCACCAGCAGAAACACAGAATACAATGAGCAGTTCTTC.

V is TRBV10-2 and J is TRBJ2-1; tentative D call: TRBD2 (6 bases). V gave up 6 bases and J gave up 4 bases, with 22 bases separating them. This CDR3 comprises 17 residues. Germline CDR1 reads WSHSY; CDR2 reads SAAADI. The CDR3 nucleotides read TGCGCCAGCAGAGACTTGAGCGGGTTATCGAGGTACAATGAGCAGTTCTTC. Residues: CASRDLSGLSRYNEQFF.

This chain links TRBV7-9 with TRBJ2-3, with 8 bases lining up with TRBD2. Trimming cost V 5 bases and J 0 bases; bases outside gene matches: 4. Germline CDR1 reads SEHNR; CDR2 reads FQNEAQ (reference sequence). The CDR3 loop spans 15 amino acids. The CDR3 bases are TGTGCCAGCAGCAAAGCTAGCGGGAGCACAGATACGCAGTATTTT. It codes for CASSKASGSTDTQYF.

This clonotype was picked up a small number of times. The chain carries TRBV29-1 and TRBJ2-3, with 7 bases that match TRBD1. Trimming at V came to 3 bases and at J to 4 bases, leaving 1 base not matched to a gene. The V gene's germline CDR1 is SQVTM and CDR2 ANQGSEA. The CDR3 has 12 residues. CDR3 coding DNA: TGCAGCGTTGAGACAGGGTCAGATACGCAGTATTTT. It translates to CSVETGSDTQYF.

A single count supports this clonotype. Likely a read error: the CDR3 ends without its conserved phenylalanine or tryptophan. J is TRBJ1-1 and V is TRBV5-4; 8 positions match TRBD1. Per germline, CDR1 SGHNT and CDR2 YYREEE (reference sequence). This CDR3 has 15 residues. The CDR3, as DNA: TGTGCCAGCGGCTTGACTCAGGGGGCGCCTCCTGAAGCTTTCCTT. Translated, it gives CASGLTQGAPPEAFL.

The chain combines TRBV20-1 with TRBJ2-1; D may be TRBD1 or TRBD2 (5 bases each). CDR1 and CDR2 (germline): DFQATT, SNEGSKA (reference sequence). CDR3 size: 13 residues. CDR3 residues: CSVERLGDDEQFF. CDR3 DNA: TGCAGCGTTGAAAGATTGGGGGACGATGAGCAGTTCTTC.

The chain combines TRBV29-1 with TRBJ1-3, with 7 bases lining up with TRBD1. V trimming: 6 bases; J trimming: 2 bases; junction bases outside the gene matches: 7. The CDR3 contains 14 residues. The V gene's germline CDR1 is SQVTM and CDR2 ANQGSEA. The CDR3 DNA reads TGCAGCGTCGGCGACAGGGTTCCTGGAAACACCATATATTTT. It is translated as CSVGDRVPGNTIYF.

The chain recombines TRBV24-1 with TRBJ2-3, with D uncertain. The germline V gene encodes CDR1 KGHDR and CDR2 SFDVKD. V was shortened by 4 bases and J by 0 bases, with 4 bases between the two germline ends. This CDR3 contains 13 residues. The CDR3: CATSEGSTDTQYF. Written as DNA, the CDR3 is TGTGCCACCAGTGAGGGGAGCACAGATACGCAGTATTTT.

The CDR3 loop reads CSAIGLYNEQFF. The CDR3, as DNA: TGCAGTGCGATCGGACTGTACAATGAGCAGTTCTTC. V usage is TRBV20-1 and J usage is TRBJ2-1; a weak D match, TRBD2 (5 bases). V dropped 6 bases and J dropped 4 bases, with 10 bases sitting between them. This CDR3 is 12 amino acids long. Germline values: CDR1 DFQATT, CDR2 SNEGSKA (reference sequence).

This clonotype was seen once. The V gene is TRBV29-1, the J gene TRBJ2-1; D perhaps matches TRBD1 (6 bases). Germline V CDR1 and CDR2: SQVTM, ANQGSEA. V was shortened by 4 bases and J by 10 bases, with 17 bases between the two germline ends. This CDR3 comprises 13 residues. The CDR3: CSVAAPLQGEQFF. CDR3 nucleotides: TGCAGCGTTGCGGCCCCACTACAGGGAGAGCAGTTCTTC.